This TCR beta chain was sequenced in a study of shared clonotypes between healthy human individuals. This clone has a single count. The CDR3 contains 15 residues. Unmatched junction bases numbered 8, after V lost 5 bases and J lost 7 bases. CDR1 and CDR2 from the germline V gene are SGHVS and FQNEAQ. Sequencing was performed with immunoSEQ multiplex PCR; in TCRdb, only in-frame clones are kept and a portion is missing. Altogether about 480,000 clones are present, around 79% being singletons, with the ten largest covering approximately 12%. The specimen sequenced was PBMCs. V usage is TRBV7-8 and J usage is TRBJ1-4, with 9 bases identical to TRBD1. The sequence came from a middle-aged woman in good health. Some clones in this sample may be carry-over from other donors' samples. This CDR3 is CASSRGQGNGEKLFF. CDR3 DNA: TGTGCCAGCAGCCGGGGACAGGGCAACGGTGAAAAACTGTTTTTT.